This paragraph covers one T cell receptor beta chain sequence. The CDR3 covers 19 residues. Unmatched junction bases numbered 13, after V lost 3 bases and J lost 2 bases. Germline V lookup: CDR1 MNHEY, CDR2 SVGEGT. This sample is drawn from a study of blood T cell repertoires in COVID-19. As for the study in general: Acute and convalescent COVID-19 samples came from the United States, Italy and Spain. From T cells, B-cell-depleted T cells, or PBMCs came the material, which was cDNA or gDNA.

Clones were read by immunoSEQ multiplex PCR, and TCRdb kept only the in-frame ones, dropping some. The table lists about 22,000 clones, less than 95% of them singletons, with around 2.9% in the top ten. This sequence originates from an older man with acute or convalescent COVID-19. The chain couples TRBV6-2 or TRBV6-3 to TRBJ2-2, with TRBD2 matching over 9 bases. Sequencing used peripheral blood. The CDR3 nucleotides are TGTGCCAGCAGTTATAGGAAAGCGGGGGGCCTAAGCAACACCGGGGAGCTGTTTTTT. It codes for CASSYRKAGGLSNTGELFF.